This TCR beta chain was retrieved from a study of blood T cell repertoires in COVID-19 (dated by TCRdb to 2020 to 2022). Broadly, across the study: Samples from collaborators originated in the United States, Italy and Spain and spanned both the acute and convalescent phases of COVID-19. A de-identified subject ID, COVID-19 status, age in years and sex were almost always included in the sample metadata. The prospective study material was composed of cDNA or gDNA derived from T cells, B-cell-depleted T cells, or PBMCs. Subjects who had been exposed to COVID-19, were actively infected with it, or had recovered from it provided the deeply sampled blood TCRbeta repertoires that made up the dataset. The repertoires were released in a freely available public database meant as a resource for research on the immune response to SARS-CoV-2. HLA class I and class II types, where available, came from metadata supplied by the sample provider rather than from assay-based typing. Samples came from the ongoing ImmuneRACE study (first 160 participants) plus 1,254 subjects from 6 global collaborators. The paper's findings and limits, for the study overall: How much clinical and demographic metadata was included differed by source and by participant, and the metadata was provided uncurated.

Unmatched junction bases come to 14, with V trimmed by 2 bases and J by 5 bases. The germline V gene gives CDR1 as SGHNT and CDR2 as YENEEA. The CDR3 numbers 18 residues from cysteine through phenylalanine. The only DNA kept is the CDR3, 54 bases in frame from the first base. Whole blood was collected in K2EDTA tubes by collaborating institutions according to the institutions' own protocols. For TCRbeta analysis, collaborators shipped samples as frozen whole blood, isolated PBMCs, or DNA extracted from either of those sample types. In the case of this clone: Its antigen target is currently unknown. Base qualities are missing; no much larger clone stands one base away.

TCRbeta CDR3 regions were amplified from genomic DNA by means of the immunoSEQ Assay, a bias-controlled multiplex PCR. Per the authors' processing: Nucleated cell counts per sample were estimated from amplification of reference gene primers within the assay. To quantify the absolute abundance of each unique TCRbeta CDR3 rearrangement, sequence reads were collapsed and filtered. For each sample, productive Simpson clonality was calculated as the square root of Simpson's diversity index across productive rearrangements. Held by TCRdb, this immuneACCESS table contains in-frame sequences only and omits some clones. Under half of the omission traces to an unresolved V gene where checked; the cause of the rest is unknown. The V and J calls and clone size are taken from that table; D and trimming were inferred from the DNA. The sample table records around 160,000 clones; around four fifths of these occur just once. The top ten clonotypes cover about 3% of the sample.

Sequencing input: peripheral blood. The sequence links TRBV11-3 to TRBJ2-5; 10 junctional bases match TRBD2. This clonotype was sampled from a woman aged 40 to 55 with active or convalescent COVID-19. The CDR3 reads as follows: CASSLSISSGGVGETQYF. At the DNA level, the sequence is TGTGCCAGCAGCTTATCAATATCTAGCGGGGGCGTGGGGGAGACCCAGTACTTC.